What follows describes a single T cell receptor beta chain. The data derive from a study of shared clonotypes between healthy human individuals. CDR1 is MDHEN and CDR2 is SYDVKM in the germline V gene. The CDR3 consists of 15 residues. With 3 bases removed from V and 5 bases from J, the gap between germline ends came to 14 bases. Genomic DNA of each subset was evenly split across several immunoSEQ plates. The data were produced by immunoSEQ multiplex PCR, yet TCRdb's version contains in-frame clones alone and is incomplete. The sample includes 450,000 or so clones, around 77% of them seen just once. What was sequenced was PBMCs. The TCR sequence derives from a woman aged 40 to 49 in good health. Some clones in this sample may be carry-over from other donors' samples. The chain joins TRBV28 to TRBJ2-1, with D perhaps TRBD1 (5 bases). This CDR3 reads CASSFPGFGHNEQFF. As DNA, the CDR3 is TGTGCCAGCAGTTTCCCAGGGTTTGGGCACAATGAGCAGTTCTTC.